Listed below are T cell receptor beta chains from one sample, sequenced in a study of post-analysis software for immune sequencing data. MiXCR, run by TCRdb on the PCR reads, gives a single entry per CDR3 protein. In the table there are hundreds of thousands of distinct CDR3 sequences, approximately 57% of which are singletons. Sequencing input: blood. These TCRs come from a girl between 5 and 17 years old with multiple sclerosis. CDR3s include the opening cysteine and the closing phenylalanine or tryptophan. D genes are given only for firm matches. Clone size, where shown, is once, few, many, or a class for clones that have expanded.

CASSLRTRLDNEQFF	TGTGCCAGCAGCTTAAGGACTAGGCTCGACAATGAGCAGTTCTTC	NA	TRBV11-3	TRBJ2-1	TRBD2
CASIETALGEQYF	TGTGCCAGCATAGAAACCGCCTTAGGGGAGCAGTACTTC	few	TRBV9	TRBJ2-4	NA
CASSGGMGTYGYTF	TGTGCCAGCAGCGGCGGAATGGGGACCTATGGCTACACCTTC	few	TRBV9	TRBJ1-2	NA
CASSDRRLAQETQYF	TGTGCCAGCAGTGACCGGAGGCTAGCGCAAGAGACCCAGTACTTC	NA	TRBV25-1	TRBJ2-5	NA
CANSEGSTLGNQPQHF	TGTGCCAACAGCGAAGGGAGCACTTTAGGCAATCAGCCCCAGCATTTT	NA	TRBV11-2	TRBJ1-5	NA
CASSYGGGGELGANVLTF	TGTGCCAGCAGTTACGGGGGAGGGGGCGAACTTGGGGCCAACGTCCTGACTTTC	NA	TRBV6-5	TRBJ2-6	NA
CSAQRDEQYF	TGCAGTGCCCAGAGAGACGAGCAGTACTTC	NA	TRBV20-1	TRBJ2-7	NA
CASSESGPYEQYF	TGTGCCAGCAGTGAATCAGGCCCCTACGAGCAGTACTTC	NA	TRBV25-1	TRBJ2-7	NA
CASSLISGTGAYEQYF	TGTGCCAGCAGCTTAATCTCCGGGACAGGGGCCTACGAGCAGTACTTC	few	TRBV7-3	TRBJ2-7	TRBD1
CATSVRDRGGEKLFF	TGTGCCACCAGCGTTAGGGACAGGGGAGGCGAAAAGCTGTTTTTT	NA	TRBV15	TRBJ1-4	TRBD1
CASSLVRVTYEQYF	TGTGCCAGCAGCTTAGTCAGAGTAACCTACGAGCAGTACTTC	once	TRBV7-2	TRBJ2-7	NA
CASSLRPSGGRGDTQYF	TGTGCCAGCAGCTTAAGGCCTAGCGGGGGGCGAGGGGATACGCAGTATTTT	NA	TRBV7-2	TRBJ2-3	TRBD2
CSAGDYNEQYF	TGCAGCGCGGGAGACTACAATGAGCAGTACTTC	NA	TRBV29-1	TRBJ2-5	NA
CSALLPDDSPYEQYF	TGCAGTGCTCTCCTCCCCGATGACTCCCCCTACGAGCAGTACTTC	NA	TRBV20-1	TRBJ2-7	NA
CASHDPYNEQFF	TGTGCCAGCCACGACCCCTACAATGAGCAGTTCTTC	few	TRBV6-5	TRBJ2-1	NA
CSVEQGSYGYTF	TGCAGCGTTGAGCAGGGTAGCTATGGTTACACCTTC	NA	TRBV29-1	TRBJ1-2	NA
CASSRPGQGGTKQYF	TGTGCCAGCAGCCGACCGGGACAGGGTGGAACAAAGCAGTACTTC	NA	TRBV12-3/TRBV12-4	TRBJ2-5	TRBD1
CSAREVAGPDDTQYF	TGCAGTGCTAGAGAAGTGGCGGGCCCAGACGATACGCAGTATTTT	NA	TRBV20-1	TRBJ2-3	NA
CASSLGGLAGVTDTQYF	TGTGCCAGCAGCTTAGGAGGTCTAGCTGGGGTCACAGATACGCAGTATTTT	NA	TRBV7-9	TRBJ2-3	NA
CASRRARGWQETQYF	TGTGCCAGCAGACGCGCCAGGGGGTGGCAAGAGACCCAGTACTTC	few	TRBV6-5	TRBJ2-5	TRBD1
CASSSYEEPGGTQYF	TGTGCCAGCAGCTCATATGAGGAACCCGGAGGGACCCAGTACTTC	few	TRBV7-6	TRBJ2-5	NA
CASSLLRGAWEQYF	TGTGCCAGCAGCTTACTGCGGGGGGCGTGGGAGCAGTACTTC	NA	TRBV7-2	TRBJ2-5	TRBD2
CASSLKGWASGANVLTF	TGTGCCAGCAGCTTAAAGGGCTGGGCATCTGGGGCCAACGTCCTGACTTTC	NA	TRBV7-6	TRBJ2-6	NA
CASSSQIGPGPNYGYTF	TGCGCCAGCAGCTCACAAATTGGGCCGGGGCCTAACTATGGCTACACCTTC	NA	TRBV5-1	TRBJ1-2	NA
CASSPTGTFPMGQFF	TGCGCCAGCAGCCCGACCGGGACGTTCCCAATGGGGCAGTTCTTC	NA	TRBV5-1	TRBJ2-1	NA
CATSSGPKTEAFF	TGTGCCACCAGCAGTGGCCCGAAGACTGAAGCTTTCTTT	few	TRBV15	TRBJ1-1	NA
CASSPFGGAQEAQYF	TGTGCCAGCAGCCCATTCGGAGGCGCGCAAGAGGCCCAGTACTTC	NA	TRBV7-9	TRBJ2-5	NA
CSARGDKDYEQYF	TGCAGTGCTAGGGGGGACAAGGACTACGAGCAGTACTTC	many	TRBV20-1	TRBJ2-7	NA
CSAVEPGGKTQYF	TGCAGTGCGGTAGAACCCGGGGGTAAGACCCAGTACTTC	NA	TRBV20-1	TRBJ2-5	NA
CSASMVLGVEQFF	TGCAGTGCTAGTATGGTCTTAGGCGTTGAGCAGTTCTTC	NA	TRBV20-1	TRBJ2-1	NA
CASTPRTGFVEQYF	TGTGCCAGCACGCCGAGGACAGGGTTTGTCGAGCAGTACTTC	NA	TRBV12-3/TRBV12-4	TRBJ2-7	TRBD1
CASSSGLEKTQYF	TGTGCCAGCAGCTCGGGACTAGAGAAGACCCAGTACTTC	NA	TRBV7-6	TRBJ2-5	TRBD2
CASSWDRDYEQYF	TGTGCCAGCAGTTGGGACAGAGACTACGAGCAGTACTTC	few	TRBV27	TRBJ2-7	TRBD1
CASSYRTYYGYTF	TGTGCCAGCAGTTACCGAACTTACTATGGCTACACCTTC	NA	TRBV6-5	TRBJ1-2	NA
CASRLRESGTYEQYF	TGTGCCAGCAGGCTACGGGAATCGGGAACCTACGAGCAGTACTTC	once	TRBV7-8	TRBJ2-7	NA
CSVEGVRGRPMYEQYF	TGCAGCGTTGAAGGGGTCAGGGGTCGACCTATGTACGAGCAGTACTTC	few	TRBV29-1	TRBJ2-7	NA
CATLRGAEAFF	TGTGCCACCCTACGGGGCGCTGAAGCTTTCTTT	few	TRBV25-1	TRBJ1-1	NA
CSATQRNVRNTEAFF	TGCAGTGCTACACAGAGGAATGTTCGGAACACTGAAGCTTTCTTT	NA	TRBV20-1	TRBJ1-1	NA
CSAKRGERAKNIQYF	TGCAGTGCTAAGAGGGGGGAGCGAGCCAAAAACATTCAGTACTTC	NA	TRBV20-1	TRBJ2-4	NA
CASSSLGTRDTQYF	TGTGCCAGCAGCTCACTGGGGACCCGGGATACGCAGTATTTT	NA	TRBV7-8	TRBJ2-3	NA
CASSLGPTGQETQYF	TGCGCCAGCAGCTTGGGACCGACAGGTCAAGAGACCCAGTACTTC	few	TRBV5-1	TRBJ2-5	NA
CAISDWDRGDTEAFF	TGTGCCATCAGTGACTGGGACAGGGGGGACACTGAAGCTTTCTTT	once	TRBV10-3	TRBJ1-1	TRBD1
CSAEGHYFYNEQFF	TGCAGCGCCGAGGGACACTATTTTTACAATGAGCAGTTCTTC	NA	TRBV29-1	TRBJ2-1	NA
CASSQEQREVREQYF	TGCGCCAGCAGCCAAGAGCAGCGGGAGGTAAGGGAGCAGTACTTC	NA	TRBV4-1	TRBJ2-7	TRBD2
CASSPTGNWQYF	TGTGCCAGCAGTCCTACAGGGAATTGGCAGTACTTC	NA	TRBV12-3/TRBV12-4	TRBJ2-4	NA
CSVLALPYEQYF	TGCAGTGTCCTAGCCCTGCCCTACGAGCAGTACTTC	NA	TRBV20-1	TRBJ2-7	NA
CASSFRGGSYEQYF	TGTGCCAGCAGTTTTCGGGGCGGTTCCTACGAGCAGTACTTC	NA	TRBV12-3/TRBV12-4	TRBJ2-7	NA
CASSFRGDRDEQFF	TGTGCCAGCAGTTTTAGGGGAGATAGGGATGAGCAGTTCTTC	NA	TRBV12-3/TRBV12-4	TRBJ2-1	NA
CSVGRTDTQYF	TGCAGCGTTGGTCGAACAGATACGCAGTATTTT	few	TRBV29-1	TRBJ2-3	NA
CSVKFRRGAKNIQYF	TGCAGCGTTAAGTTTAGGAGGGGGGCCAAAAACATTCAGTACTTC	NA	TRBV29-1	TRBJ2-4	NA
CASSYFGGFSSYEQYF	TGTGCCAGCAGTTACTTCGGGGGATTTAGCTCCTACGAGCAGTACTTC	few	TRBV6-5	TRBJ2-7	NA
CASGLALRTAGGIGDTF	TGTGCTAGTGGTTTGGCCCTCAGAACGGCGGGGGGTATTGGCGACACCTTC	NA	TRBV12-5	TRBJ1-2	NA
CASSSPGQINNEQFF	TGTGCCAGCAGCTCACCGGGACAGATAAACAATGAGCAGTTCTTC	NA	TRBV7-3	TRBJ2-1	TRBD1